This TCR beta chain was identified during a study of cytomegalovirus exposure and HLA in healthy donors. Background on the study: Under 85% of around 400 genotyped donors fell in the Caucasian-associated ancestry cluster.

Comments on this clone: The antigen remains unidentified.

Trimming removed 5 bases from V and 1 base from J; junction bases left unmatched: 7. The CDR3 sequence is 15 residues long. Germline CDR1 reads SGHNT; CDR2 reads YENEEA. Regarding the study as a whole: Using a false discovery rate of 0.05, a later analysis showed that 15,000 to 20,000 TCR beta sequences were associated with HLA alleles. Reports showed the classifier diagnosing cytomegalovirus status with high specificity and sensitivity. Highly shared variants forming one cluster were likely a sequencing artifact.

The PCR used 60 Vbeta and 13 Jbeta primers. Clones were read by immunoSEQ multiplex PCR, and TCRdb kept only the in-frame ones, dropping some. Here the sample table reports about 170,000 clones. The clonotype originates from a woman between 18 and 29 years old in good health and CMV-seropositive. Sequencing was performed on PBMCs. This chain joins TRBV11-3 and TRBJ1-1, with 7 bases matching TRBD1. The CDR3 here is CASSPPDRRNTEAFF. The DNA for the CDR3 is TGTGCCAGCAGCCCGCCGGACAGGAGGAACACTGAAGCTTTCTTT. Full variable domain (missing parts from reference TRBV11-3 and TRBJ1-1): EAGVVQSPRYKIIEKKQPVAFWCNPISGHNTLYWYLQNLGQGPELLIRYENEEAVDDSQLPKDRFSAERLKGVDSTLKIQPAELGDSAVYLCASSPPDRRNTEAFFGQGTRLTVV.